This T cell receptor (beta chain) appears in the sequencing data of a study of shared clonotypes between healthy human individuals. The CDR3 length is 16 residues. The germline gives CDR1 MNHNS, CDR2 SASEGT. With 0 bases removed from V and 2 bases from J, the gap between germline ends came to 13 bases. Clones were sequenced by immunoSEQ multiplex PCR, and TCRdb holds only the in-frame ones, with some missing. The sample has over a million clones; around 82% are singletons. The material sequenced was memory CD4+ T cells from PBMCs. Subset denoted: CD45RA-negative fraction. The chain joins TRBV6-1 to TRBJ1-1, with D uncertain. The sequence derives from a man younger than 30 in good health. Some clones in this sample may be carry-over from other donors' samples. This chain's CDR3 is CASSEARRAINTEAFF. The CDR3 nucleotides are TGTGCCAGCAGTGAAGCCCGGAGGGCCATCAACACTGAAGCTTTCTTT.